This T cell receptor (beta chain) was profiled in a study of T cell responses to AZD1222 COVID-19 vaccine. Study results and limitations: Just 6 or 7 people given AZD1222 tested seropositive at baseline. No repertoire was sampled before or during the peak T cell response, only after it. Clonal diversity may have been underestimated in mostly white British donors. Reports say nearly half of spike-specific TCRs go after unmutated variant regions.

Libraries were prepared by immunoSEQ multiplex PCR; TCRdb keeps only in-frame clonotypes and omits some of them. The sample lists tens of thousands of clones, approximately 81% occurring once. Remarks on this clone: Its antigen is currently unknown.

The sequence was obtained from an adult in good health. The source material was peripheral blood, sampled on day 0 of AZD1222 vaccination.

CDR3 sequence (DNA): TGTGCCAGCAGCTCGAGGGGGCTGACTGAAAAACTGTTTTTT. Translated: CASSSRGLTEKLFF. The chain couples TRBV7-2 to TRBJ1-4, with TRBD1 matching over 7 bases. CDR3 size: 14 residues. V was pared by 4 bases and J by 7 bases, with 6 bases of the junction left unmatched. Germline assignment: CDR1 SGHTA and CDR2 FQGNSA.